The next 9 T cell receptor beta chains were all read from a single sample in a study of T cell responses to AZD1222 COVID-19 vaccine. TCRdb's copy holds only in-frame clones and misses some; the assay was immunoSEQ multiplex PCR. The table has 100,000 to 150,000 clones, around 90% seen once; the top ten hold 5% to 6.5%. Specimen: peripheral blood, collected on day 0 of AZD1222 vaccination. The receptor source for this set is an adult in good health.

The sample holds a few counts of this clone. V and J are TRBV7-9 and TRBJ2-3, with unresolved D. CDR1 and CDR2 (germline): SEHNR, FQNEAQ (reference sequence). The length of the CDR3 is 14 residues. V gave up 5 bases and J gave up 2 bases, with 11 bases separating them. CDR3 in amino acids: CASSLHGNTDTQYF. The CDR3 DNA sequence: TGTGCCAGCAGCCTACACGGCAACACAGATACGCAGTATTTT.

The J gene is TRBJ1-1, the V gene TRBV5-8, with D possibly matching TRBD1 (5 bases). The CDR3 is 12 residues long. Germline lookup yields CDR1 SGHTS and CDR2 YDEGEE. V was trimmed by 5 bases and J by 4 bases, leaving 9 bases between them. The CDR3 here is CASRWGSTEAFF. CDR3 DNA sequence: TGTGCCAGCAGGTGGGGGAGCACTGAAGCTTTCTTT.

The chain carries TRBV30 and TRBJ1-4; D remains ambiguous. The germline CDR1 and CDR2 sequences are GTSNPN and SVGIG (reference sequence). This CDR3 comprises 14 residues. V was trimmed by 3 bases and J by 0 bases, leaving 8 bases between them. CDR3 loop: CAWSPLATNEKLFF. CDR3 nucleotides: TGTGCCTGGAGCCCACTTGCAACTAATGAAAAACTGTTTTTT.

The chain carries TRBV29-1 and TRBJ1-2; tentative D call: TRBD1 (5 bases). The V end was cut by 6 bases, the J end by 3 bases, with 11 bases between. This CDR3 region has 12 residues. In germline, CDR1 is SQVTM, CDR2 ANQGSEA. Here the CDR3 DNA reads TGCAGCGTCGGGGGAGGGGACTATGGCTACACCTTC. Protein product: CSVGGGDYGYTF.

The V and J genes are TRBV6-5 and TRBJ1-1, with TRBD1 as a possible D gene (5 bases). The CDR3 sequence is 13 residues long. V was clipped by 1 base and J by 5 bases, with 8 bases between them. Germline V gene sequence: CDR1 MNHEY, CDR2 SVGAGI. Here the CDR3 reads CASSYLGVTEAFF. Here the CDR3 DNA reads TGTGCCAGCAGTTACTTAGGGGTTACTGAAGCTTTCTTT.

CDR3 nucleotide sequence: TGTGCCAGCAGTTTATGGGACACTGAAGCTTTCTTT. It specifies CASSLWDTEAFF. The chain uses TRBV12-3 or TRBV12-4 and TRBJ1-1; D not resolved. The CDR3 has 12 amino acids. V gave up 2 bases and J gave up 3 bases, with 4 bases separating them.

The CDR3 sequence: CASSPPGTVSSGANVLTF. CDR3 bases: TGTGCCAGCAGTCCACCCGGGACAGTAAGCTCTGGGGCCAACGTCCTGACTTTC. The rearrangement links TRBV7-9 to TRBJ2-6; 7 nucleotides match TRBD1. The CDR3 spans 18 residues. After removal of 6 bases from V and 0 bases from J, the junction contained 11 bases not matched to a gene. Germline assignment: CDR1 SEHNR and CDR2 FQNEAQ (reference sequence).

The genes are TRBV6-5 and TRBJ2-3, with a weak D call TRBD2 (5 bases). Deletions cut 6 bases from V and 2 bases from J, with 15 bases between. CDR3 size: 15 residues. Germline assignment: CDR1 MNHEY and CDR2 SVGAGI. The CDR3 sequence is CASRPGVIPTDTQYF. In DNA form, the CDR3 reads TGTGCCAGCAGACCCGGGGTTATCCCCACAGATACGCAGTATTTT.

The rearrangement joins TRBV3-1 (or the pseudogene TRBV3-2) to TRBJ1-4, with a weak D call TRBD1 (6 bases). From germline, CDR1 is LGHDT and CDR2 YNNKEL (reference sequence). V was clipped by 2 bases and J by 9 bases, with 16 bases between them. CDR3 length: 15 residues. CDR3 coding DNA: TGTGCCAGCAGCCAATTTTCGGGGGCCCGGAAAAAACTGTTTTTT. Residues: CASSQFSGARKKLFF.